The following is a T cell receptor (beta chain) sequence with its context. The data were obtained in a study of monozygotic twins with inflammatory bowel disease. No DNA is given; TCRdb re-called the 5' RACE reads and lists each CDR3 protein once. The table lists about 420,000 distinct CDR3 sequences. The V gene's germline CDR1 is DFQATT and CDR2 SNEGSKA (reference sequence). The CDR3 is 15 residues long. The chain links TRBV20-1 to TRBJ2-1; TCRdb reports TRBD2, a call that lacks DNA to check it against. The source material was blood. The source is a human donor with ulcerative colitis or Crohn's disease, or a healthy co-twin of an affected twin (not recorded which). The CDR3 protein is CSASYSGEFYNEQFF.